This TCR beta chain appears in the sequencing data of a study of shared T cell receptors in the human thymus. TCRdb's copy holds only in-frame clones and misses some; the assay was immunoSEQ multiplex PCR. The data contain some 700,000 clones, around 89% of them singletons. V shed 6 bases, J shed 7 bases, and the junction held 7 bases outside the gene matches. The germline V gene encodes CDR1 MNHEY and CDR2 SMNVEV (reference sequence). The CDR3 spans 14 residues. These data were also reused for a study on human thymus T cells. Turning to that study: Thymic and blood repertoires appeared to show biased V and J gene usage. Thymic TCR repertoires of unrelated people reportedly overlapped highly.

This clonotype originated in a boy under two years old with a congenital heart defect. The chain couples TRBV27 to TRBJ2-2; TRBD1 matches at 8 bases. Sequencing input: thymocytes. The CDR3 DNA is TGTGCCAGCAGCCCGGACAGGGTTGACGGGGAGCTGTTTTTT. Its translation is CASSPDRVDGELFF.